A selection of T cell receptor beta chains follows, all from one sample in a study of EBV T-cell therapy then PD-1 blockade in nasopharyngeal carcinoma. The repertoire was sequenced with immunoSEQ multiplex PCR; TCRdb's copy has only in-frame clones and lacks some. The repertoire holds some 20,000 clones, less than 90% seen once, with roughly 30% in the top ten. These receptors' targets are unknown. The sample consisted of CD8+ T cells from blood, taken at roughly day 35 from a patient whose treatment included autologous EBV-specific T cells and nivolumab. The receptor source for this set is a man between 40 and 49 years old with nasopharyngeal carcinoma. CDR3s include the opening cysteine and the closing phenylalanine or tryptophan. A D gene is named only where the DNA matches it firmly.

D: TRBD1; J: TRBJ1-1; V: TRBV9; CDR3: CASSPGQKAAMNTEAFF; DNA: TGTGCCAGCAGCCCGGGACAGAAGGCCGCCATGAACACTGAAGCTTTCTTT
D: -; J: TRBJ2-2; V: TRBV5-4; CDR3: CASSEPLTGELFF; DNA: TGTGCCAGCAGCGAACCCTTAACCGGGGAGCTGTTTTTT
D: TRBD1; J: TRBJ1-2; V: TRBV27; CDR3: CASSPGPGQGASGYTF; DNA: TGTGCCAGCAGTCCCGGCCCGGGACAGGGGGCCTCTGGCTACACCTTC